This TCR beta chain was recorded in a study of blood T cells in healthy people across ages. A second PCR, run for roughly 7 to 12 cycles, used a sample-barcoded 5' primer plus a J-beta primer mix. Researchers report that a template-switch adaptor with 12 random nucleotides tagged each cDNA molecule. TCRdb reanalysed the 5' RACE reads using MiXCR and keeps one entry per CDR3 protein. Seen here are around 1,500,000 distinct CDR3 sequences, roughly 40% observed once, and the top ten hold 7.9%. This CDR3 is built from 16 residues. V lost 1 base, J lost 3 bases, and 11 bases lay in between. Germline CDR1 and CDR2: SGHKS and YYEKEE (reference sequence). This clonotype was detected only a few times.

J is TRBJ1-6 and V is TRBV5-5, with D possibly matching TRBD1 (5 bases). The sequence came from a woman between 18 and 29 years old in good health. Sequenced material: blood. In DNA form, the CDR3 reads TGTGCCAGCAGCTTGCCTGCGGGACTCTATAATTCACCCCTCCACTTT. The encoded protein is CASSLPAGLYNSPLHF.